These 20 T cell receptor beta chains originate from one sample sequenced in a study of response to subunit inactivated influenza vaccine. In TCRdb, the RT-PCR reads were re-called with MiXCR into one record per CDR3 protein. The table lists 610,000 or so distinct CDR3 sequences, 12% to 15% of them singletons. This sample comprised PBMCs from blood, obtained roughly 12 days after vaccination. The origin of the receptors is a man aged 50 to 59 who received an inactivated influenza vaccine.

This clonotype has only a few counts. V is TRBV28 and J is TRBJ1-2; D might be TRBD1 (5 bases). The CDR3 consists of 13 residues. CDR1 is MDHEN and CDR2 is SYDVKM in the germline V gene. The V end lost 7 bases, the J end lost 1 base, and 10 bases lay between the germline ends. The CDR3 DNA is TGTGCCAGCACCTTACAGGTTAACTATGGCTACACCTTC. Its translation is CASTLQVNYGYTF.

This chain connects TRBV5-1 to TRBJ1-1, with a weak D call TRBD1 (5 bases). V was clipped by 0 bases and J by 2 bases, with 17 bases between them. Germline loops: CDR1 SGHRS, CDR2 YFSETQ. This CDR3 has 17 amino acids. The CDR3 loop reads CASSLGFLGAENTEAFF. CDR3 nucleotide sequence: TGCGCCAGCAGCTTGGGATTTTTAGGGGCCGAAAACACTGAAGCTTTCTTT. The entire variable domain, with the rest obtained from reference TRBV5-1 and TRBJ1-1, is as follows: KAGVTQTPRYLIKTRGQQVTLSCSPISGHRSVSWYQQTPGQGLQFLFEYFSETQRNKGNFPGRFSGRQFSNSRSEMNVSTLELGDSALYLCASSLGFLGAENTEAFFGQGTRLTVV.

This clonotype was observed many times. The J gene is TRBJ2-1, the V gene TRBV6-1; TRBD2 might be the D (6 bases). V lost 2 bases to trimming and J lost 8 bases, with 13 bases between them. The germline V gene has CDR1 MNHNS and CDR2 SASEGT. The CDR3 spans 14 residues. This CDR3 reads CASSELGSVDEQFF. As DNA, the CDR3 is TGTGCCAGCAGTGAACTCGGGAGTGTGGATGAGCAGTTCTTC.

CDR3 amino acids: CASSQGSGNFETQYF. DNA of the CDR3: TGTGCCAGCAGTCAGGGTAGCGGGAACTTTGAGACCCAGTACTTC. This rearrangement joins TRBV27 to TRBJ2-5; 8 nucleotides line up with TRBD2. Looked up from germline, CDR1 is MNHEY and CDR2 is SMNVEV (reference sequence). CDR3 length equals 15 residues. After removal of 5 bases from V and 5 bases from J, the junction contained 10 bases not matched to a gene.

The chain recombines TRBV10-3 with TRBJ2-3; D gene uncertain. V lost 3 bases to trimming and J lost 0 bases, with 7 bases between them. There are 14 residues in the CDR3. CDR1 ENHRY and CDR2 SYGVKD come from the germline V gene. The CDR3 DNA reads as TGTGCCATCAGTGAAGGGCGGAGCACAGATACGCAGTATTTT. Its translation is CAISEGRSTDTQYF.

This chain connects TRBV7-9 to TRBJ2-1; no clear D gene. The CDR3 runs 12 residues. V gave up 5 bases and J gave up 8 bases, with 10 bases separating them. CDR1 and CDR2 (germline): SEHNR, FQNEAQ (reference sequence). The CDR3 DNA follows: TGTGCCAGCAGCCTTCATTTACATGAGCAGTTCTTC. Amino acid sequence: CASSLHLHEQFF.

The chain has TRBV5-1 and TRBJ2-2, with D unresolved. Germline V gene lookup returns CDR1 SGHRS and CDR2 YFSETQ. With 0 bases removed from V and 4 bases from J, the gap between germline ends came to 10 bases. This CDR3 has 15 amino acids. The CDR3 sequence: CASSLVRASTGELFF. DNA of the CDR3: TGCGCCAGCAGCTTGGTACGGGCGAGCACCGGGGAGCTGTTTTTT. The whole variable domain, filled in from reference TRBV5-1 and TRBJ2-2, reads KAGVTQTPRYLIKTRGQQVTLSCSPISGHRSVSWYQQTPGQGLQFLFEYFSETQRNKGNFPGRFSGRQFSNSRSEMNVSTLELGDSALYLCASSLVRASTGELFFGEGSRLTVL.

This clonotype was seen only a few times. CDR3 sequence: CASSSLPRTDGLFF. CDR3 in DNA: TGTGCCAGCAGTTCACTACCCCGGACAGACGGACTGTTTTTT. The chain joins TRBV12-3 or TRBV12-4 to TRBJ1-4; a possible D gene is TRBD1 (6 bases). CDR3 size: 14 residues. V was pared by 4 bases and J by 13 bases, with 19 bases between.

This clonotype has just a few counts. V usage is TRBV20-1 and J usage is TRBJ2-7; D ambiguous. V was trimmed by 2 bases and J by 4 bases, leaving 12 bases between them. The germline V gene has CDR1 DFQATT and CDR2 SNEGSKA (reference sequence). The length of the CDR3 is 13 residues. CDR3 DNA sequence: TGCAGTGCTAGACGAAGTCTTTTTTACGAGCAGTACTTC. It specifies CSARRSLFYEQYF.

This clonotype was counted between two and nine times. The chain employs TRBV2 and TRBJ1-4; tentatively, D is TRBD1 (6 bases). With 7 bases removed from V and 3 bases from J, the gap between germline ends came to 9 bases. CDR1 SNHLY and CDR2 FYNNEI come from the germline V gene. The CDR3 sequence is 13 residues long. This CDR3 reads CASTGGPNEKLFF. The CDR3 coding sequence is TGTGCCAGCACTGGGGGCCCTAATGAAAAACTGTTTTTT.

This chain joins TRBV5-5 and TRBJ2-7; the D gene is possibly TRBD1 (5 bases). V lost 1 base to trimming and J lost 0 bases, with 11 bases between them. Germline values: CDR1 SGHKS, CDR2 YYEKEE (reference sequence). This CDR3 comprises 15 residues. This chain's CDR3 is CASSLLQESSYEQYF. The CDR3 DNA sequence: TGTGCCAGCAGCTTGTTACAGGAAAGCTCCTACGAGCAGTACTTC.

This clonotype appeared a few times. The chain carries TRBV11-1 and TRBJ1-1; 8 nucleotides match TRBD1. J was trimmed by 3 bases and V by 2 bases; bases with no gene match: 14. CDR1 is SGHAT and CDR2 is FQDESV in the germline V gene (reference sequence). The CDR3 runs 18 residues. Here the CDR3 reads CASSLSWGQEKGDTEAFF. In nucleotides, the CDR3 is TGTGCCAGCAGCTTATCATGGGGACAGGAAAAAGGGGACACTGAAGCTTTCTTT. Full variable domain (missing parts from reference TRBV11-1 and TRBJ1-1): EAEVAQSPRYKITEKSQAVAFWCDPISGHATLYWYRQILGQGPELLVQFQDESVVDDSQLPKDRFSAERLKGVDSTLKIQPAELGDSAMYLCASSLSWGQEKGDTEAFFGQGTRLTVV.

There are a few counts of this clonotype. The chain couples TRBV4-1 to TRBJ1-5, with a weak D call TRBD1 (6 bases). This CDR3 region has 14 residues. V dropped 2 bases and J dropped 7 bases, with 12 bases sitting between them. Germline CDR1 is MGHRA and CDR2 is YSYEKL. The CDR3: CASSQRQVQQPQHF. The CDR3 nucleotides read TGCGCCAGCAGCCAAAGACAGGTGCAACAGCCCCAGCATTTT.

This clonotype appeared a few times. In nucleotides, the CDR3 is TGCAGTGCTGGACAGGGGGCAGAGGAGACCCAGTACTTC. Amino acid sequence: CSAGQGAEETQYF. This sequence joins TRBV20-1 and TRBJ2-5; 11 bases line up with TRBD1. CDR3 size: 13 residues. Per germline, CDR1 DFQATT and CDR2 SNEGSKA (reference sequence). Trimming at V came to 5 bases and at J to 5 bases, leaving 4 bases not matched to a gene.

A few counts support this clonotype. The chain joins TRBV4-2 to TRBJ2-1; 9 nucleotides line up with TRBD1. J was trimmed by 7 bases and V by 1 base; bases with no gene match: 5. CDR1 is LGHNA and CDR2 is YNFKEQ in the germline V gene. The CDR3 consists of 15 residues. CDR3 region: CASSQGQGGQNEQFF. The DNA for the CDR3 is TGTGCCAGCAGCCAAGGACAGGGGGGACAGAATGAGCAGTTCTTC.

In this sample, this clonotype turned up a few times. The V and J genes are TRBV4-3 and TRBJ1-1; D may be TRBD1 (6 bases). Trimming removed 4 bases from V and 1 base from J, with 13 bases in between. Per the germline V gene, CDR1 is LGHNA and CDR2 is YSLEER. The CDR3 totals 15 residues. CDR3 sequence (DNA): TGCGCCAGCAGCCGAACTACGGGACAGAACACTGAAGCTTTCTTT. This encodes CASSRTTGQNTEAFF.

The chain couples TRBV12-3 or TRBV12-4 to TRBJ2-1; 8 nucleotides line up with TRBD2. This CDR3 is 13 amino acids long. J lost 8 bases, V lost 3 bases, and 3 bases had no gene match. The CDR3 region is CASSLTSDDEQFF. The CDR3 DNA sequence: TGTGCCAGCAGTTTGACTAGCGATGATGAGCAGTTCTTC.

CDR3 loop: CASRGLAGGGGELFF. CDR3 nucleotides: TGTGCCAGCAGGGGACTAGCGGGAGGTGGCGGGGAGCTGTTTTTT. The rearrangement links TRBV12-3 or TRBV12-4 to TRBJ2-2; 15 nucleotides agree with TRBD2. Losses at the gene ends were 6 bases for V and 7 bases for J; bases not matched to a gene: 3. The CDR3 covers 15 residues.

This clonotype was observed a few times. The CDR3 is CASSYGTSGSYEQYF. The CDR3 DNA follows: TGTGCCAGCAGTTACGGGACTAGCGGGAGCTACGAGCAGTACTTC. The chain couples TRBV6-2 or TRBV6-3 to TRBJ2-7; 14 nucleotides line up with TRBD2. V trimming: 2 bases; J trimming: 3 bases; junction bases outside the gene matches: 0. Germline CDR1 reads MNHEY; CDR2 reads SVGEGT. The length of the CDR3 is 15 residues.

This sequence joins TRBV10-3 and TRBJ1-5, with TRBD1 matching 9 bases. The V and J ends lost 5 bases and 2 bases, in that order; junction bases with no gene match: 1. Germline V gene data show CDR1 as ENHRY and CDR2 as SYGVKD. The CDR3 is made up of 14 amino acids. CDR3 in DNA: TGTGCCATCAGTCGGGACAGGGGCAATCAGCCCCAGCATTTT. Translated, it gives CAISRDRGNQPQHF.